A single sample gave rise to the 16 T cell receptor beta chains below, sequenced in a study of CD4 T cells in relation to SARS-CoV-2 and coronaviruses. Libraries were prepared by immunoSEQ multiplex PCR; TCRdb keeps only in-frame clonotypes and omits some of them. The data contain about 31,000 clones, about four fifths of them singletons. These receptors have no identified antigens. The specimen was memory CD4+ T cells from PBMCs, cultured in vitro. These receptors came from an adult with COVID-19.

The V and J genes are TRBV5-1 and TRBJ2-5, with D perhaps assigned TRBD1 or TRBD2 (6 bases each). Germline V gene data show CDR1 as SGHRS and CDR2 as YFSETQ. V was pared by 5 bases and J by 5 bases, with 16 bases between. The CDR3 extends over 14 amino acids. The CDR3 nucleotides are TGCGCCAGCAGTAGGGGGGACCCATGGGAGACCCAGTACTTC. Protein product: CASSRGDPWETQYF.

The chain has TRBV3-1 (or the pseudogene TRBV3-2) and TRBJ1-1; 8 bases align to TRBD1. Germline CDR1 is LGHDT and CDR2 is YNNKEL (reference sequence). The V gene end was trimmed by 7 bases and the J gene end by 5 bases; junction bases not matched to a gene: 9. This CDR3 spans 14 amino acids. CDR3 in DNA: TGTGCCAGCACCCCCTTAGGACAGGGTACTGAAGCTTTCTTT. As protein: CASTPLGQGTEAFF.

The chain carries TRBV28 and TRBJ1-6; D is unclear. The ends were cut back, 8 bases at V and 7 bases at J, with 15 bases in the middle. Per the germline V gene, CDR1 is MDHEN and CDR2 is SYDVKM. The length of the CDR3 is 14 residues. DNA of the CDR3: TGTGCCAGCCGTCAGCCCGGTGGAAATTCACCCCTCCACTTT. Encoded protein: CASRQPGGNSPLHF.

This clone was seen a handful of times. The V gene is TRBV4-2, the J gene TRBJ2-3; 8 bases align to TRBD2. The CDR3 is 17 residues long. Germline values: CDR1 LGHNA, CDR2 YNFKEQ. The trim removed 0 bases at V and 4 bases at J, leaving 9 bases unmatched. The CDR3 protein is CASSQDRSSGLADTQYF. The CDR3 region has the DNA TGTGCCAGCAGCCAAGATCGGTCTAGCGGGTTAGCAGATACGCAGTATTTT.

This clone was observed a single time. The chain uses TRBV29-1 and TRBJ2-2; D uncertain. The CDR3 has 13 amino acids. Germline V gene sequence: CDR1 SQVTM, CDR2 ANQGSEA. V lost 2 bases and J lost 0, with 4 bases in between. The CDR3: CSVERANTGELFF. CDR3 DNA: TGCAGCGTTGAAAGAGCGAACACCGGGGAGCTGTTTTTT.

The V gene is TRBV29-1, the J gene TRBJ1-5; D uncertain. The CDR3 length is 14 residues. V was clipped by 7 bases and J by 6 bases, with 19 bases between them. Germline values: CDR1 SQVTM, CDR2 ANQGSEA. The CDR3 DNA reads as TGCAGCGAGAGCTTTCGGGGTATCGGTCAGCCCCAGCATTTT. It codes for CSESFRGIGQPQHF. The full variable domain, rest sourced from reference TRBV29-1 and TRBJ1-5, is SAVISQKPSRDICQRGTSLTIQCQVDSQVTMMFWYRQQPGQSLTLIATANQGSEATYESGFVIDKFPISRPNLTFSTLTVSNMSPEDSSIYLCSESFRGIGQPQHFGDGTRLSIL.

The chain couples TRBV12-3 or TRBV12-4 to TRBJ2-5; D is uncertain. The CDR3 length is 12 residues. Trimming stripped 1 base from V and 5 bases from J, with 5 bases between. CDR3 loop: CASSLVGETQYF. DNA for the CDR3: TGTGCCAGCAGTTTAGTCGGGGAGACCCAGTACTTC.

This rearrangement joins TRBV30 to TRBJ2-1; TRBD2 agrees at 7 bases. The CDR3 is made up of 16 amino acids. Germline V CDR1 and CDR2: GTSNPN, SVGIG (reference sequence). V lost 3 bases, J lost 8 bases, and 16 bases stayed unmatched. CDR3 protein: CAWSPRRGRFGDEQFF. The CDR3 DNA reads as TGTGCCTGGAGCCCCCGGCGCGGGAGATTCGGGGATGAGCAGTTCTTC.

The chain is built from TRBV11-2 and TRBJ2-7; D uncertain. CDR1 and CDR2 from the germline V gene are SGHAT and FQNNGV. This CDR3 comprises 14 residues. V gave up 3 bases and J gave up 1 base, with 10 bases separating them. The CDR3 DNA is TGTGCCAGCAGCTTGTTTGGCGAATCCTACGAGCAGTACTTC. Its protein product is CASSLFGESYEQYF.

The chain carries TRBV2 and TRBJ2-1; D tentatively reads TRBD1 or TRBD2 (5 bases each). Germline values: CDR1 SNHLY, CDR2 FYNNEI. V shed 10 bases and J shed 9 bases, with 16 bases lying between them. CDR3 length: 12 residues. CDR3 bases: TGTGCCATCAAACATAGGGGAGTTGAGCAGTTCTTC. This encodes CAIKHRGVEQFF.

The chain couples TRBV29-1 to TRBJ2-7; tentative D call: TRBD2 (5 bases). Germline CDR1 SQVTM, CDR2 ANQGSEA. The V and J ends lost 4 bases and 7 bases respectively, with 11 bases between them. The CDR3 loop spans 11 amino acids. CDR3 residues: CSVGPGDEQYF. The CDR3 DNA sequence: TGCAGCGTTGGCCCCGGGGATGAGCAGTACTTC.

This chain links TRBV11-2 with TRBJ2-5; a possible D gene is TRBD1 (5 bases). This CDR3 contains 12 residues. V was clipped by 0 bases and J by 7 bases, with 6 bases between them. Germline-derived CDR1 and CDR2 are SGHAT and FQNNGV. The CDR3 DNA follows: TGTGCCAGCAGCTTAGAAGGGGTGACCCAGTACTTC. Translated, it gives CASSLEGVTQYF.

The CDR3 DNA reads as TGTGCCAGTAGTATTGAAACGACAGTCAGGTCACCCCTCCACTTT. Translating it yields CASSIETTVRSPLHF. The chain carries TRBV19 and TRBJ1-6, with D possibly TRBD1 on 5 matching bases. Germline V gives CDR1 LNHDA, CDR2 SQIVND (reference sequence). The CDR3 runs to 15 residues. V lost 3 bases to trimming and J lost 10 bases, with 16 bases between them.

The V call is TRBV9, the J call TRBJ2-5; a weak D match, TRBD2 (7 bases). Germline CDR1 reads SGDLS; CDR2 reads YYNGEE. This CDR3 is 17 amino acids long. The ends were cut back, 1 base at V and 2 bases at J, with 18 bases in the middle. CDR3 protein: CASSVKARGGPQETQYF. The CDR3 DNA is TGTGCCAGCAGCGTAAAGGCTAGGGGGGGTCCTCAAGAGACCCAGTACTTC. Full variable domain (outside the CDR3, taken from reference TRBV9 and TRBJ2-5): DSGVTQTPKHLITATGQRVTLRCSPRSGDLSVYWYQQSLDQGLQFLIQYYNGEERAKGNILERFSAQQFPDLHSELNLSSLELGDSALYFCASSVKARGGPQETQYFGPGTRLLVL.

The V gene is TRBV15, the J gene TRBJ1-2; 12 nucleotides line up with TRBD1. This CDR3 contains 17 residues. CDR1 and CDR2 from the germline V gene are LNHNV and YYDKDF (reference sequence). V was pared by 0 bases and J by 7 bases, with 9 bases of the junction left unmatched. The CDR3 DNA reads TGTGCCACCAGCAGAGATTTCGGCCGGGACAGGGGGCTTGGCTACACCTTC. Amino acid sequence: CATSRDFGRDRGLGYTF.

V is TRBV28 and J is TRBJ2-1; D gene unclear. Germline CDR1 and CDR2: MDHEN and SYDVKM. V was cut by 3 bases and J by 6 bases, with 6 bases left in between. CDR3 length: 12 residues. CDR3 protein: CASSLGRNEQFF. CDR3 nucleotide sequence: TGTGCCAGCAGTTTGGGCCGCAATGAGCAGTTCTTC.